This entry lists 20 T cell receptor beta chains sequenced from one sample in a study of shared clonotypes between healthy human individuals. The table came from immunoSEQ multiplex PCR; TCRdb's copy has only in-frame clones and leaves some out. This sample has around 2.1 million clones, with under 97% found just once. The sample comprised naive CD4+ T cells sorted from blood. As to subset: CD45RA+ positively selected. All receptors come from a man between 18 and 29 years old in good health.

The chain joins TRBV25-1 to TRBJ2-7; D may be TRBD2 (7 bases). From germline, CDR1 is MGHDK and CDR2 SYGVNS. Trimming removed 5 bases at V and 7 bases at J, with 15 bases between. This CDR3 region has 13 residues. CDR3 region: CASSSLQGGEQYF. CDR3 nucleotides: TGTGCCAGCAGTTCCCTACAGGGAGGGGAGCAGTACTTC.

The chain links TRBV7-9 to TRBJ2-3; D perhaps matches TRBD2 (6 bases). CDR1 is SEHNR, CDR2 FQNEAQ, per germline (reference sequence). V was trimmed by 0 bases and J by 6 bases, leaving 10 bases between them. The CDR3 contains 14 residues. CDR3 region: CASSLASGGDTQYF. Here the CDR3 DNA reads TGTGCCAGCAGCTTAGCCAGTGGAGGGGATACGCAGTATTTT. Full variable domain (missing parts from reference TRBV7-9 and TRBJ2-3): DTGVSQNPRHKITKRGQNVTFRCDPISEHNRLYWYRQTLGQGPEFLTYFQNEAQLEKSRLLSDRFSAERPKGSFSTLEIQRTEQGDSAMYLCASSLASGGDTQYFGPGTRLTVL.

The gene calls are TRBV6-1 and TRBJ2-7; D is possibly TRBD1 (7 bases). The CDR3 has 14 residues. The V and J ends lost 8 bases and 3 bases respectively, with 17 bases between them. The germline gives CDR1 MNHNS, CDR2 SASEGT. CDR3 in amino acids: CASLRLGTVYEQYF. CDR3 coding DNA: TGTGCCAGCTTGAGACTAGGGACAGTCTACGAGCAGTACTTC.

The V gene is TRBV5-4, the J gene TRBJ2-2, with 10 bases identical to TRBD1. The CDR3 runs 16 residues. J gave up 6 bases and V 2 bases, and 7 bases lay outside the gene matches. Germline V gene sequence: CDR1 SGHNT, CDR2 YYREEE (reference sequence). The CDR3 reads CASSFGDRGWAGELFF. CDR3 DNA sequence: TGTGCCAGCAGCTTTGGGGACAGGGGATGGGCCGGGGAGCTGTTTTTT.

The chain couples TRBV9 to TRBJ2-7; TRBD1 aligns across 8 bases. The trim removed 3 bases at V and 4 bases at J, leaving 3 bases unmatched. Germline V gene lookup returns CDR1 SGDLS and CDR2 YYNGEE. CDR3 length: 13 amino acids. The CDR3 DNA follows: TGTGCCAGCAGCGAAGGACAGGGTTACGAGCAGTACTTC. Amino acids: CASSEGQGYEQYF.

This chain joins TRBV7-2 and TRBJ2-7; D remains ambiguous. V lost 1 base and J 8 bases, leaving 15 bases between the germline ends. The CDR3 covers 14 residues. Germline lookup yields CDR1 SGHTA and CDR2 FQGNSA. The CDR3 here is CASSLGWQAFKQYF. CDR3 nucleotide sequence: TGTGCCAGCAGCTTAGGTTGGCAGGCCTTTAAGCAGTACTTC.

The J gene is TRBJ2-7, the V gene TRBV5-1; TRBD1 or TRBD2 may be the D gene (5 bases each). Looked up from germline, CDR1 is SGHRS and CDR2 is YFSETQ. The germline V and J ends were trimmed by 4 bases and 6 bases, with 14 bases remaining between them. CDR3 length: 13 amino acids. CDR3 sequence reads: CASSLTAAGEQYF. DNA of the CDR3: TGCGCCAGCAGCCTGACAGCCGCGGGCGAGCAGTACTTC.

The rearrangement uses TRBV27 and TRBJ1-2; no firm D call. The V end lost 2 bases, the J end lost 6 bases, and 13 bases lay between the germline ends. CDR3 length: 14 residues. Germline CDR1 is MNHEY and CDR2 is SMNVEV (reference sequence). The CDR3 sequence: CASSLMGKVDGYTF. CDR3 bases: TGTGCCAGCAGTTTAATGGGAAAAGTGGATGGCTACACCTTC.

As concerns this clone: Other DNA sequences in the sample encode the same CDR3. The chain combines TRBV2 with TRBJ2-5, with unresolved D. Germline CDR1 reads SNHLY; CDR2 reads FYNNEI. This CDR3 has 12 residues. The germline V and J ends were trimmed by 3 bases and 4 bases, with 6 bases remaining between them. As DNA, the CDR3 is TGTGCCAGCAGTGAGGCTCGAGAGACCCAGTACTTC. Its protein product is CASSEARETQYF.

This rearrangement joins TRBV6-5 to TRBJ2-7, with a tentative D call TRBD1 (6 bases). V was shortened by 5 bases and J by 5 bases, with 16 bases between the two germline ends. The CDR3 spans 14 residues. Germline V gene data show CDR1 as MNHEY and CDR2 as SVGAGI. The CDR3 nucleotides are TGTGCCAGCAGTCCCGGGACACATCCCCACGAGCAGTACTTC. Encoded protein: CASSPGTHPHEQYF.

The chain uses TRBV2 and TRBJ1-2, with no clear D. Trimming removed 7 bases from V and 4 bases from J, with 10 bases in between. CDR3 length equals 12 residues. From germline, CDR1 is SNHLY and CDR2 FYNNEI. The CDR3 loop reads CASKTGVYGYTF. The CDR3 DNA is TGTGCCAGCAAGACGGGAGTCTATGGCTACACCTTC.

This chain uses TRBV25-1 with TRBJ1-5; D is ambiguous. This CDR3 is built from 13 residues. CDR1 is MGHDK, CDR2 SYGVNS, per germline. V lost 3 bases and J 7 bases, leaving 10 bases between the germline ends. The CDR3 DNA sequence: TGTGCCAGCAGTGATAAGGGTTACCAGCCCCAGCATTTT. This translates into CASSDKGYQPQHF.

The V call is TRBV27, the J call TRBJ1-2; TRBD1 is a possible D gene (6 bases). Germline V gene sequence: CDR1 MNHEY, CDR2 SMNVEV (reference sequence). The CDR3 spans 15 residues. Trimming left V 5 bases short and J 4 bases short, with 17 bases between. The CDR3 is CASSVGGGDSYGYTF. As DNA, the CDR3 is TGTGCCAGCAGTGTCGGAGGGGGGGATAGCTATGGCTACACCTTC.

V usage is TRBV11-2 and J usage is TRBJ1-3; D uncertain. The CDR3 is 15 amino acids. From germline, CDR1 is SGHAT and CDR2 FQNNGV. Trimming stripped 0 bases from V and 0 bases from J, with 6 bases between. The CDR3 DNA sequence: TGTGCCAGCAGCTTAGATACTTACTCTGGAAACACCATATATTTT. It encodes CASSLDTYSGNTIYF.

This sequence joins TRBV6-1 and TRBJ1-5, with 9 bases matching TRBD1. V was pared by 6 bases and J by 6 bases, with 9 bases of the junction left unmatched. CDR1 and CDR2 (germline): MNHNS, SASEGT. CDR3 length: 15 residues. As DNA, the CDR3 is TGTGCCAGCAGGCGGGGACAGGGAGAGGCTCAGCCCCAGCATTTT. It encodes CASRRGQGEAQPQHF.

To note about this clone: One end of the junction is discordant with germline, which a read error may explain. The CDR3 protein is CASSLTSGGNNEQFF. The CDR3 DNA reads TGTGCTAGCAGCCTGACTAGCGGAGGGAACAATGAGCAGTTCTTC. V and J are TRBV7-7 and TRBJ2-1; 9 bases agree with TRBD2. Germline CDR1 is SSHAT and CDR2 is FNYEAQ (reference sequence). The CDR3 extends over 15 amino acids.

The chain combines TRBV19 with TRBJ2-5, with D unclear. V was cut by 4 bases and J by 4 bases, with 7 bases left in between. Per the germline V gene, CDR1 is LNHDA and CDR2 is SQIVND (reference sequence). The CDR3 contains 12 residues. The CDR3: CASSTFGETQYF. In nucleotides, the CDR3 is TGTGCCAGTAGTACCTTTGGAGAGACCCAGTACTTC.

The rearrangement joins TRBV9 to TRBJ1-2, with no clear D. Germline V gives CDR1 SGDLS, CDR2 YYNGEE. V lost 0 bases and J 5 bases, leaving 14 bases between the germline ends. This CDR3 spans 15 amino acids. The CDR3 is CASSVGEGIRYGYTF. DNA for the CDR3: TGTGCCAGCAGCGTAGGGGAAGGTATTCGGTATGGCTACACCTTC.

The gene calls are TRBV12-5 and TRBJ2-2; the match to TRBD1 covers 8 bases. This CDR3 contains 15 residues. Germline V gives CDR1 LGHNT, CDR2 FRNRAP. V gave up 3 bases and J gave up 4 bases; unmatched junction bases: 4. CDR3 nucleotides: TGTGCTAGTGGTTTAGGACAGGGCGGCACCGGGGAGCTGTTTTTT. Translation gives CASGLGQGGTGELFF.

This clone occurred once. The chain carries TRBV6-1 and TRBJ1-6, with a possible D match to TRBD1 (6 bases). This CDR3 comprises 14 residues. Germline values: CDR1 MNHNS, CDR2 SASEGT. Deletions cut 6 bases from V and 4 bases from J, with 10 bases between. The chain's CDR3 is CASRQDRYNSPLHF. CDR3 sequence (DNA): TGTGCCAGCAGACAAGACAGGTATAATTCACCCCTCCACTTT.